Listed below are T cell receptor beta chains from one sample, sequenced in a study of cytomegalovirus exposure and HLA in healthy donors. Clones were read by immunoSEQ multiplex PCR, and TCRdb kept only the in-frame ones, dropping some. The sample contains under 250,000 clones, roughly 87% of which appear only once. Sequenced input: PBMCs. Receptors originate from a man aged 18 to 30 in good health and CMV-seropositive. Each CDR3 is given with its conserved first and last residue. D genes are given only for firm matches. Rows give clone size only sometimes, using once, few, many, or a class for an expanded clone.

d_gene	abundance	v_gene	j_gene	CDR3aa	CDR3nt
TRBD2	-	TRBV10-3	TRBJ2-5	CATGGDLWTQYF	TGTGCCACCGGGGGGGACTTATGGACCCAGTACTTC
TRBD1	once	TRBV7-2	TRBJ2-7	CASSSQGAGEQYF	TGTGCCAGCAGCTCCCAGGGGGCGGGAGAGCAGTACTTC
-	-	TRBV2	TRBJ1-1	CASSGGLGTEAFF	TGTGCCAGCAGTGGCGGACTGGGGACTGAAGCTTTCTTT
-	-	TRBV28	TRBJ2-2	CASTVGITGELFF	TGTGCCAGTACCGTTGGCATCACCGGGGAGCTGTTTTTT
-	-	TRBV5-1	TRBJ1-2	CASSPTHYGYTF	TGCGCCAGCAGCCCCACACACTATGGCTACACCTTC
-	-	TRBV28	TRBJ2-3	CASSRTSLTDTQYF	TGTGCCAGCAGTCGAACTAGTCTGACAGATACGCAGTATTTT
TRBD2	-	TRBV10-3	TRBJ2-1	CAISEGVSGRGTYNEQFF	TGTGCCATCAGTGAGGGGGTTAGCGGGAGGGGCACCTACAATGAGCAGTTCTTC
-	-	TRBV27	TRBJ2-7	CASRRLPGHRSYEQYF	TGTGCCAGCAGGAGACTACCGGGACATCGCTCCTACGAGCAGTACTTC
-	-	TRBV7-9	TRBJ2-7	CASSPEGTYEQYF	TGTGCCAGCAGCCCCGAGGGCACCTACGAGCAGTACTTC
TRBD2	-	TRBV4-2	TRBJ2-1	CASSLGLAEGYEQFF	TGTGCCAGCAGCCTCGGACTAGCGGAGGGTTATGAGCAGTTCTTC
-	once	TRBV5-1	TRBJ2-6	CASSSSAGANVLTF	TGCGCCAGCAGCTCCTCCGCGGGGGCCAACGTCCTGACTTTC
TRBD2	once	TRBV15	TRBJ2-1	CATSRDGRPENEQFF	TGTGCCACCAGCAGAGACGGGAGGCCGGAAAATGAGCAGTTCTTC
-	-	TRBV4-1	TRBJ1-1	CASSQYGFQAEAFF	TGCGCCAGCAGCCAATATGGGTTTCAGGCTGAAGCTTTCTTT
TRBD2	-	TRBV2	TRBJ2-7	CASSKPGLADEQYF	TGTGCCAGCAGTAAACCGGGACTAGCGGACGAGCAGTACTTC
TRBD2	-	TRBV27	TRBJ2-5	CASSLLQASGSQETQYF	TGTGCCAGCAGTTTACTTCAGGCTAGCGGGAGCCAGGAGACCCAGTACTTC
TRBD1	-	TRBV28	TRBJ1-2	CATHNPGQVRRYGYTF	TGTGCCACCCACAACCCGGGACAGGTTCGACGCTATGGCTACACCTTC
-	-	TRBV27	TRBJ1-2	CASSFRSYDSQGYTF	TGTGCCAGCAGTTTTAGATCTTACGATTCTCAAGGCTACACCTTC
TRBD2	-	TRBV2	TRBJ2-1	CASSTPGLGSYNEQFF	TGTGCCAGCAGTACCCCGGGACTAGGTTCCTACAATGAGCAGTTCTTC